Sequencing of this T cell receptor beta chain was carried out in a study of blood T cell repertoires in COVID-19. As for the study in general: From T cells, B-cell-depleted T cells, or PBMCs came the material, which was cDNA or gDNA.

This clone came up once. Trimming cost V 3 bases and J 1 base; bases outside gene matches: 4. CDR3 length: 15 residues. In germline, CDR1 is SGHTA, CDR2 FQGNSA. Original methodology: Estimation of nucleated cell counts was performed using reference gene primer amplification. The protocol was immunoSEQ multiplex PCR, while the TCRdb copy is restricted to in-frame clones and leaves out a portion. The V and J calls and clone size are taken from that table; D and trimming were inferred from the DNA. Among about 220,000 clones listed, around 84% were seen once. Sequencing input: peripheral blood. This receptor was taken from a man aged 25 to 45 with active or convalescent COVID-19. V gene TRBV7-2 combines with J gene TRBJ2-3; TRBD1 aligns across 7 bases. CDR3 loop: CASSFYGQGTDTQYF. The CDR3 region has the DNA TGTGCCAGCAGCTTCTACGGACAGGGCACAGATACGCAGTATTTT.